The rows below give T cell receptor beta chains drawn from one sample of a study of T-cell reconstitution after alpha-beta-depleted transplantation in children. MiXCR, run by TCRdb on the PCR reads, gives a single entry per CDR3 protein. The sample consists of 65,000 to 85,000 distinct CDR3 sequences, approximately 11% of them appearing once. The sequenced sample was PBMCs, obtained before TCRalphabeta/CD19-depleted stem cell transplant. All receptors come from a boy between 10 and 17 years old with acute myeloid leukemia, due to receive a stem cell transplant. The CDR3 runs from the conserved cysteine through the conserved F or W. Fields, in order: clone size, D gene, J gene, V gene, CDR3 protein, CDR3 DNA. The D gene is left open where the match is weak. Not all rows give a size; the values are once, few, many and, for expanded clones, a class.

>many|NA|TRBJ2-7|TRBV14
CASREGSYEQYF
TGTGCCAGCAGGGAGGGTTCATACGAGCAGTACTTC
>NA|TRBD2|TRBJ2-1|TRBV20-1
CSVRTSVYNEQFF
TGCAGTGTCAGGACTAGCGTCTACAATGAGCAGTTCTTC
>many|NA|TRBJ1-1|TRBV10-3
CAISNRDLGKDTEAFF
TGTGCCATCAGTAACCGGGACCTAGGGAAGGACACTGAAGCTTTCTTT
>once|TRBD2|TRBJ2-3|TRBV5-4
CASSPGLTLTDTQYF
TGTGCCAGCAGCCCGGGACTAACCCTCACAGATACGCAGTATTTT
>once|TRBD1|TRBJ2-1|TRBV24-1
CATSDSGQGVGDEQFF
TGTGCCACCAGTGATTCTGGACAGGGGGTAGGGGATGAGCAGTTCTTC
>many|NA|TRBJ2-1|TRBV29-1
CSAVAAYNEQFF
TGCAGCGCGGTGGCGGCATACAATGAGCAGTTCTTC
>many|NA|TRBJ1-3|TRBV20-1
CSARGRGAGNTIYF
TGCAGTGCTAGAGGAAGGGGGGCTGGAAACACCATATATTTT
>many|NA|TRBJ2-3|TRBV7-2
CASSPLRTDTQYF
TGTGCCAGCAGCCCCCTCCGCACAGATACGCAGTATTTT
>many|NA|TRBJ1-3|TRBV21-1
CASSNPGSAISGNTIYF
TGTGCCAGCAGCAATCCCGGCAGTGCGATCTCTGGAAACACCATATATTTT
>NA|NA|TRBJ2-2|TRBV28
CASGRGTGINTGELFF
TGTGCCAGCGGCCGGGGGACGGGGATTAACACCGGGGAGCTGTTTTTT
>many|NA|TRBJ2-2|TRBV24-1
CATSQVYGTGELFF
TGTGCCACCAGTCAGGTTTACGGCACCGGGGAGCTGTTTTTT
>many|NA|TRBJ2-1|TRBV4-1
CASSQGPGAGRSYNEQFF
TGCGCCAGCAGCCAAGGGCCCGGGGCAGGTCGCTCCTACAATGAGCAGTTCTTC
>many|NA|TRBJ1-2|TRBV4-1
CASSQEDTRSYGYTF
TGCGCCAGCAGCCAAGAGGATACCCGATCCTATGGCTACACCTTC
>many|NA|TRBJ1-2|TRBV12-3/TRBV12-4
CASSQANYGYTF
TGTGCCAGCAGCCAGGCTAACTATGGCTACACCTTC
>many|NA|TRBJ1-5|TRBV9
CASSAQINQPQHF
TGTGCCAGCAGCGCTCAGATCAATCAGCCCCAGCATTTT
>many|NA|TRBJ2-1|TRBV25-1
CASTKGLNQNNEQFF
TGTGCCAGCACCAAAGGACTTAACCAAAACAATGAGCAGTTCTTC
>many|NA|TRBJ2-5|TRBV7-9
CASSPGTVETQYF
TGTGCCAGCAGCCCCGGGACGGTAGAGACCCAGTACTTC
>many|NA|TRBJ2-1|TRBV7-9
CASSLGDYNEQFF
TGTGCCAGCAGCTTAGGGGACTACAATGAGCAGTTCTTC
>few|TRBD1|TRBJ2-1|TRBV20-1
CSARDLAGGSYNEQFF
TGCAGTGCTAGAGATCTGGCAGGGGGCTCCTACAATGAGCAGTTCTTC
>many|NA|TRBJ2-7|TRBV12-3/TRBV12-4
CASSWKQGGEQYF
TGTGCCAGCTCTTGGAAACAGGGTGGAGAGCAGTACTTC
>many|TRBD2|TRBJ2-1|TRBV4-2
CASSLGASGDNEQFF
TGTGCCAGCAGCCTAGGGGCCAGCGGGGACAATGAGCAGTTCTTC
>many|NA|TRBJ1-1|TRBV6-5
CASSRELNTEAFF
TGTGCCAGCAGCCGGGAGCTGAACACTGAAGCTTTCTTT
>many|NA|TRBJ1-3|TRBV5-4
CASSFEGPKGNTIYF
TGTGCCAGCAGCTTTGAAGGGCCGAAGGGAAACACCATATATTTT
>many|NA|TRBJ2-1|TRBV11-2
CASSLVGWLGNEQFF
TGTGCCAGCAGCTTAGTGGGGTGGTTGGGCAATGAGCAGTTCTTC
>many|NA|TRBJ1-1|TRBV3-1
CASSPPGGNTEAFF
TGTGCCAGCAGCCCCCCGGGGGGGAACACTGAAGCTTTCTTT
>NA|TRBD1|TRBJ2-6|TRBV2
CASRKDRGDSGANVLTF
TGTGCCAGCCGGAAGGACAGGGGGGACTCTGGGGCCAACGTCCTGACTTTC
>many|NA|TRBJ2-2|TRBV6-1
CASRLQPNTGELFF
TGTGCCAGCAGATTGCAGCCGAACACCGGGGAGCTGTTTTTT
>many|TRBD1|TRBJ1-1|TRBV9
CASSIGTGRNTEAFF
TGTGCCAGCAGCATCGGGACAGGGAGGAACACTGAAGCTTTCTTT
>many|NA|TRBJ2-7|TRBV24-1
CATSDLYEQYF
TGTGCCACCAGTGACCTCTACGAGCAGTACTTC
>many|NA|TRBJ2-3|TRBV7-2
CASIQGGRGTDTQYF
TGTGCCAGCATCCAGGGGGGAAGAGGCACAGATACGCAGTATTTT
>many|NA|TRBJ2-7|TRBV7-2
CASSFGGYSYEQYF
TGTGCCAGCAGCTTCGGCGGGTATTCCTACGAGCAGTACTTC
>many|NA|TRBJ2-7|TRBV4-3
CASSQDRFSSYEQYF
TGCGCCAGCAGCCAAGACAGGTTCAGCTCCTACGAGCAGTACTTC
>NA|TRBD1|TRBJ1-1|TRBV13
CASSSDRLEAFF
TGTGCCAGCAGCTCGGACAGGCTTGAAGCTTTCTTT
>NA|NA|TRBJ2-4|TRBV12-3/TRBV12-4
CASSPIGGAKNIQYF
TGTGCCAGCAGTCCAATTGGAGGAGCCAAAAACATTCAGTACTTC
>NA|NA|TRBJ2-3|TRBV10-2
CASSGRDPDTQYF
TGCGCCAGCAGTGGCAGGGATCCAGATACGCAGTATTTT